The 13 T cell receptor beta chains reported below all come from one sample, sequenced in a study of blood T cells in healthy people across ages. A J-beta primer mix and a sample-barcoded 5' primer were used in a second PCR of roughly 6 to 11 cycles. TCRdb fed the 5' RACE reads into MiXCR, producing one record per CDR3 protein. The sample includes around 1.5 million distinct CDR3 sequences, roughly 32% of them seen just once. Input material: blood. These receptors were obtained from a young woman in good health.

The CDR3 bases are TGTGCCAGCAGCTTTCCGGGACATACCTACGAGCAGTACTTC. Its translation is CASSFPGHTYEQYF. V gene TRBV5-4 combines with J gene TRBJ2-7, with a possible D match to TRBD1 (6 bases). Trimming removed 2 bases at V and 2 bases at J, with 11 bases between. CDR3 size: 14 residues. The V gene's germline CDR1 is SGHNT and CDR2 YYREEE (reference sequence).

The chain couples TRBV5-1 to TRBJ1-5; D not resolved. V lost 5 bases to trimming and J lost 2 bases, with 11 bases between them. Germline V gene data show CDR1 as SGHRS and CDR2 as YFSETQ. The CDR3 has 14 amino acids. The CDR3 sequence: CASRREGGNQPQHF. The CDR3 bases are TGCGCCAGCAGACGCGAGGGCGGCAATCAGCCCCAGCATTTT.

This clonotype was detected only a few times. This chain joins TRBV6-1 and TRBJ2-7, with 7 bases identical to TRBD2. The CDR3 loop spans 16 amino acids. V trimming: 2 bases; J trimming: 1 base; junction bases outside the gene matches: 8. Germline CDR1 is MNHNS and CDR2 is SASEGT. CDR3 loop: CASSEYDAGESYEQYF. CDR3 coding DNA: TGTGCCAGCAGTGAATACGATGCGGGAGAATCCTACGAGCAGTACTTC.

The chain has TRBV12-3 or TRBV12-4 and TRBJ1-1; TRBD1 agrees at 8 bases. With V trimmed by 4 bases and J by 5 bases, 12 bases remained unmatched. The CDR3 is 16 amino acids. The CDR3 region has the DNA TGTGCCAGCAGTTGGGGGACAGGAGGCGGTGGGACTGAAGCTTTCTTT. Protein: CASSWGTGGGGTEAFF.

The J gene is TRBJ1-1, the V gene TRBV28; 7 nucleotides align to TRBD1. V lost 6 bases, J lost 3 bases, and 7 bases stayed unmatched. This CDR3 comprises 14 residues. Germline loops: CDR1 MDHEN, CDR2 SYDVKM. The DNA of the CDR3 is TGTGCCAGCAGCAACACAGGGGCCGACACTGAAGCTTTCTTT. Protein product: CASSNTGADTEAFF.

The chain links TRBV3-1 to TRBJ2-1, with 9 bases lining up with TRBD1. CDR3 length: 15 amino acids. Germline lookup yields CDR1 LGHDT and CDR2 YNNKEL (reference sequence). V was clipped by 4 bases and J by 8 bases; unmatched bases: 9. CDR3 DNA sequence: TGTGCCAGCAGCCCCCGGGACAGGGCAACGGATGAGCAGTTCTTC. Translating gives CASSPRDRATDEQFF.

In its sample, this clonotype was seen a few times. The V gene is TRBV27, the J gene TRBJ2-5; 7 positions match TRBD1. J gave up 5 bases and V 5 bases, and 8 bases lay outside the gene matches. CDR1 MNHEY and CDR2 SMNVEV come from the germline V gene (reference sequence). This CDR3 has 14 residues. The DNA of the CDR3 is TGTGCCAGCAGTCAGCTCGACAGGGCGGAGACCCAGTACTTC. It translates to CASSQLDRAETQYF.

This clonotype has more than one count but fewer than ten. The chain has TRBV5-4 and TRBJ2-7; possibly TRBD2 for D (6 bases). There are 15 residues in the CDR3. V was shortened by 4 bases and J by 5 bases, with 19 bases between the two germline ends. Germline V lookup: CDR1 SGHNT, CDR2 YYREEE (reference sequence). The CDR3 DNA is TGTGCCAGCAGCCCCTCCGGACGGGAGCTCCACGAGCAGTACTTC. Protein sequence: CASSPSGRELHEQYF.

This clonotype came up once. CDR3 DNA: TGCAGCGTAAGAAGGGGGAACACCGGGGAGCTGTTTTTT. Protein product: CSVRRGNTGELFF. The chain couples TRBV29-1 to TRBJ2-2, with TRBD1 as a possible D gene (5 bases). The V and J ends lost 6 bases and 1 base respectively, with 9 bases between them. Germline CDR1 and CDR2: SQVTM and ANQGSEA. The CDR3 is made up of 13 amino acids.

The rearrangement joins TRBV5-1 to TRBJ2-5; 13 nucleotides agree with TRBD2. The DNA end favors TRBJ2-7, so the J call may be wrong. The CDR3 extends over 17 amino acids. Germline V lookup: CDR1 SGHRS, CDR2 YFSETQ. In nucleotides, the CDR3 is TGCGCCAGCAGCTTACGGACTAGCGGGAGTCCCCTCTACGAGCAGTACTTC. This gives the protein CASSLRTSGSPLYEQYF.

This clonotype has more than one count but fewer than ten. DNA for the CDR3: TGCAGTGCTGCGGTATCCTACGAGCAGTACTTC. It translates to CSAAVSYEQYF. The rearrangement joins TRBV20-1 to TRBJ2-7; no clear D. Germline V gives CDR1 DFQATT, CDR2 SNEGSKA (reference sequence). Trimming took off 5 bases at V and 1 base at J, with 6 bases between the two ends. The CDR3 runs to 11 residues.

The chain links TRBV28 to TRBJ2-1; 7 bases match TRBD1. CDR1 and CDR2 (germline): MDHEN, SYDVKM. There are 16 residues in the CDR3. V was clipped by 5 bases and J by 6 bases; unmatched bases: 13. This CDR3 is CASSAPGTVGVNEQFF. DNA for the CDR3: TGTGCCAGCAGTGCACCGGGGACAGTAGGGGTCAATGAGCAGTTCTTC. The complete variable domain, with remaining parts taken from reference TRBV28 and TRBJ2-1, reads DVKVTQSSRYLVKRTGEKVFLECVQDMDHENMFWYRQDPGLGLRLIYFSYDVKMKEKGDIPEGYSVSREKKERFSLILESASTNQTSMYLCASSAPGTVGVNEQFFGPGTRLTVL.

The V and J genes are TRBV12-3 or TRBV12-4 and TRBJ2-5, with 9 bases that match TRBD2. The CDR3 contains 14 residues. With V trimmed by 10 bases and J by 4 bases, 10 bases remained unmatched. CDR3 residues: CATAPGAGGETQYF. CDR3 nucleotides: TGTGCCACTGCCCCAGGAGCGGGGGGAGAGACCCAGTACTTC.